The present T cell receptor beta chain was sequenced within a study of CD8+CD57+ T cells in acquired aplastic anemia. It was patients with CD8+CD57+ cell expansion by flow cytometry who were chosen for sequencing. When blood sampling took place, the patients had received no therapy. V lost 5 bases to trimming and J lost 4 bases, with 12 bases between them. CDR1 and CDR2 from the germline V gene are SNHLY and FYNNEI. The CDR3 is made up of 14 amino acids. CDR3 and TCR beta VDJ profiling relied on genomic DNA as the template. TCRdb itself ran the reads through MiXCR, one entry per CDR3 protein. The repertoire holds approximately 200,000 distinct CDR3 sequences, with about half as singletons.

Sequenced: sorted CD4+, CD8+, or CD8+CD57+ T cells (not recorded which) from PBMCs. This receptor was obtained from a human donor with aplastic anemia. The V and J genes are TRBV2 and TRBJ1-5; D call uncertain. The chain's CDR3 is CASSKTDSNQPQHF. CDR3 DNA sequence: TGTGCCAGCAGTAAGACGGATAGTAATCAGCCCCAGCATTTT. The full variable domain, rest sourced from reference TRBV2 and TRBJ1-5, is EPEVTQTPSHQVTQMGQEVILRCVPISNHLYFYWYRQILGQKVEFLVSFYNNEISEKSEIFDDQFSVERPDGSNFTLKIRSTKLEDSAMYFCASSKTDSNQPQHFGDGTRLSIL.